This T cell receptor (beta chain) stems from a study of PD-L1 blockade in urothelial cancer. In the study overall: Male patients with bladder-origin urothelial cancer numbered about nine tenths of the roughly 30. Patients had undergone 0 to 3 prior chemotherapy regimens. Points from the study as a whole: When pretreatment blood TCR clonality was below the median, it predicted better survival.

Profiled with immunoSEQ multiplex PCR; TCRdb holds only in-frame clones, not every one. Among 35,000 or so clones listed, about four fifths were seen once. The time point: peripheral blood 6 weeks after treatment start. Per germline, CDR1 SQVTM and CDR2 ANQGSEA. V trimming: 4 bases; J trimming: 2 bases; junction bases outside the gene matches: 9. The CDR3 totals 16 residues. As concerns this clone: Its cognate antigen is unknown.

The chain couples TRBV29-1 to TRBJ2-3; 10 bases map to TRBD1. The material was PBMCs, obtained around atezolizumab (anti-PD-L1) treatment. This TCR was sampled from a man in his forties with urothelial cancer. CDR3 sequence reads: CSVAYGTGAPTDTQYF. The CDR3 bases are TGCAGCGTTGCGTACGGGACAGGGGCACCCACAGATACGCAGTATTTT.